The 4 T cell receptor beta chains reported below all come from one sample, sequenced in a study of CD8 T cells in Susac syndrome. With random hexamers, reverse transcription was performed on roughly 0.5 to 1 ug of RNA. TCRdb used MiXCR to reprocess the immunoSEQ multiplex PCR reads, holding one entry per CDR3 protein. This sample has over 120,000 distinct CDR3 sequences, with 85% to 95% found just once. The sequenced material came from CD4+ T cells from PBMCs. The receptor set was obtained from a human donor with Susac syndrome.

The chain recombines TRBV5-1 with TRBJ2-7; tentatively, D is TRBD1 or TRBD2 (5 bases each). Deletions cut 0 bases from V and 2 bases from J, with 9 bases between. The CDR3 extends over 14 amino acids. Per the germline V gene, CDR1 is SGHRS and CDR2 is YFSETQ. CDR3 residues: CASSLGDAAYEQYF. The CDR3 DNA reads as TGCGCCAGCAGCTTGGGGGACGCCGCCTACGAGCAGTACTTC.

The genes are TRBV11-1 and TRBJ2-2; D is perhaps TRBD1 (6 bases). From germline, CDR1 is SGHAT and CDR2 FQDESV (reference sequence). Trimming left V 3 bases short and J 6 bases short, with 8 bases between. This CDR3 region has 13 residues. The CDR3 DNA follows: TGTGCCAGCAGCTTTACAGGGTCCGGGGAGCTGTTTTTT. Amino acid sequence: CASSFTGSGELFF.

The V call is TRBV30, the J call TRBJ2-1, with 12 bases identical to TRBD2. Germline loops: CDR1 GTSNPN, CDR2 SVGIG (reference sequence). The CDR3 spans 13 residues. With V trimmed by 4 bases and J by 9 bases, 4 bases remained unmatched. The CDR3 loop reads CAWTSGRALEQFF. CDR3 bases: TGTGCCTGGACTAGCGGGAGGGCCCTTGAGCAGTTCTTC.

The chain carries TRBV20-1 and TRBJ1-5; the D gene is possibly TRBD1 (6 bases). The CDR3 has 14 amino acids. Germline V gene lookup returns CDR1 DFQATT and CDR2 SNEGSKA (reference sequence). Deletions cut 3 bases from V and 2 bases from J, with 11 bases between. The CDR3 DNA reads TGCAGTGCTAGGGTGGGGGCCGGCAATCAGCCCCAGCATTTT. Its protein is CSARVGAGNQPQHF.